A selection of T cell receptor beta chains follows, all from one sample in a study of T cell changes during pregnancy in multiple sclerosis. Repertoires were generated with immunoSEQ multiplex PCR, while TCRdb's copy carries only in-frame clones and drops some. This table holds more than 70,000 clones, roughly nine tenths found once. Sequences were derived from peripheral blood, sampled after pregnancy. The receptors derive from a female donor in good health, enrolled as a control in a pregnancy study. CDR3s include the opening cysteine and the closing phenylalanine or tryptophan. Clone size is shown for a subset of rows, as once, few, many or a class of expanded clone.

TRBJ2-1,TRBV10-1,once,CASSVRWRHSYNEQFF
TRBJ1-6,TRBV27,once,CASTRGYNSPLHF
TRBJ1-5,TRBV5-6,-,CASSPGTGGFNQPQHF
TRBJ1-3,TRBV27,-,CASRSLQVLSGNTIYF
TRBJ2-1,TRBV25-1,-,CASSEGGGRDNEQFF
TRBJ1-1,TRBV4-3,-,CASSQGRGGRTEAFF
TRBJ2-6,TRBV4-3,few,CASSQKTGSGANVLTF
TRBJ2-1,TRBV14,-,CASSLSRNRGIDEQFF
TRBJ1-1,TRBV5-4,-,CASSFWRQEAFF
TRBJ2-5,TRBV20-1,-,CSAPSEAQYF
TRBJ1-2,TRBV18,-,CASSPRAIYGYTF
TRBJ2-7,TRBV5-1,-,CASSPGDRPLYEQYF
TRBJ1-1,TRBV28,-,CASSLYRISEAFF
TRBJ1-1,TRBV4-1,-,CASSQGPIYTEAFF
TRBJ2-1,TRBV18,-,CASSQGLAGLNEQFF
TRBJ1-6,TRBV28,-,CASRPQGTYNSPLHF
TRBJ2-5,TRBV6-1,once,CASWPGLETQYF
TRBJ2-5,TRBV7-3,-,CASSPQGQGKETQYF
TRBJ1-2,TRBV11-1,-,CASSLRDNRGYTF
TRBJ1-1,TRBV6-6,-,CASRTGIGAEAFF
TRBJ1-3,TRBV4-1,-,CASSHTDSSGNTIYF
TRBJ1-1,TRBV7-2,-,CASSFHGTGTEAFF
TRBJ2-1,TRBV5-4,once,CASSLGRFEKQFF
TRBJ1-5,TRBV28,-,CASSPPGGSNQPQHF
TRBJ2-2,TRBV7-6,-,CASSFAGTGVTGELFF
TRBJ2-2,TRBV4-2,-,CASSQEGGGNAGELFF
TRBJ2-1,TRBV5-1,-,CASTLTLDPGEQFF
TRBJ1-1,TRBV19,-,CASKTQGNFMNTEAFF
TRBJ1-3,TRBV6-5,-,CASSSNRVSDTIYF
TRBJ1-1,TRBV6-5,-,CASSWDRRTVNTEAFF
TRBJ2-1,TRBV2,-,CASSVADYNEQFF
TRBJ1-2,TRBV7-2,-,CASSLEPGQGKKGYTF
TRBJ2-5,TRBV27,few,CASSLTGGAVETQYF
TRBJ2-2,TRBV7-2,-,CASSLTPGQGATGELFF
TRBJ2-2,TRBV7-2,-,CASSLVSSGGGELFF
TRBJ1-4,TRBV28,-,CASSFVGGRGEKLFF
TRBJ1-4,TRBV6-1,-,CASSEGWGLNEKLFF
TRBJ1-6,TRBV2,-,CASSVGTGRDSPLHF
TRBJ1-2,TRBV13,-,CASSPGDDYGYTF
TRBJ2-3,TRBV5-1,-,CASSSTRGQWRDTQYF
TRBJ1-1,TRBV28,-,CASSLREEYTEAFF
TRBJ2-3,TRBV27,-,CASSISGGGYTQYF
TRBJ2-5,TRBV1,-,CTSSQGGRLAGKKETQYF
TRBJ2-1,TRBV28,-,CATSSSGLEVEQFF